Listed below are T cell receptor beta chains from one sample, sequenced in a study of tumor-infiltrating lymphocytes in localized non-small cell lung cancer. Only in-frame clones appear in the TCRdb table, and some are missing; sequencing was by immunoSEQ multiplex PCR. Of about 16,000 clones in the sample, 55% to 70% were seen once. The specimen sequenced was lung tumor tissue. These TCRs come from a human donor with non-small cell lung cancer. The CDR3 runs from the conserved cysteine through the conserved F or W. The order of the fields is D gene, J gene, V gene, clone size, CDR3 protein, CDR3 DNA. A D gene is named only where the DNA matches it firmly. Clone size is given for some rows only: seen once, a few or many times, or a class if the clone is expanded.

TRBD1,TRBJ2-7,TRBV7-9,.,CASSLLGQGSEQYF,TGTGCCAGCAGCTTATTGGGACAGGGTAGCGAGCAGTACTTC
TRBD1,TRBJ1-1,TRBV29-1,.,CSVVSTGGNTEAFF,TGCAGCGTCGTCTCGACAGGGGGGAACACTGAAGCTTTCTTT
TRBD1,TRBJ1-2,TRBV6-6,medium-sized,CASSMTPGQSYGYTF,TGTGCCAGCAGTATGACACCGGGACAGAGCTATGGCTACACCTTC
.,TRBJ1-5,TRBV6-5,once,CASSYDRLSNQPQHF,TGTGCCAGCAGTTACGACAGGCTTAGCAATCAGCCCCAGCATTTT
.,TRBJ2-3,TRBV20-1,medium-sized,CSARLDTQYF,TGCAGTGCTAGACTGGATACGCAGTATTTT
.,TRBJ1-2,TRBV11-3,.,CASSLDTGRMQYGYTF,TGTGCCAGCAGCTTAGATACCGGCAGGATGCAATATGGCTACACCTTC
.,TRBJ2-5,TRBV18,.,CASSPDVQETQYF,TGTGCCAGCTCACCGGACGTACAAGAGACCCAGTACTTC
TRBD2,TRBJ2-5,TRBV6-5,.,CASSYRTSLQETQYF,TGTGCCAGCAGTTACCGGACTAGCCTACAAGAGACCCAGTACTTC
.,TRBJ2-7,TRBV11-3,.,CASSRSGSSYEQYF,TGTGCCAGCAGTCGTAGCGGTAGCTCCTACGAGCAGTACTTC
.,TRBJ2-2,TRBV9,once,CASSVGQVGAGELFF,TGTGCCAGCAGCGTAGGGCAAGTTGGGGCCGGGGAGCTGTTTTTT
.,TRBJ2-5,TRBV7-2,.,CASSLGIQNKTQYF,TGTGCCAGCAGCTTAGGAATACAGAACAAGACCCAGTACTTC
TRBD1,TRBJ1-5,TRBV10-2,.,CASRKQGEVGNQPQHF,TGCGCCAGCAGAAAACAGGGGGAGGTTGGCAATCAGCCCCAGCATTTT
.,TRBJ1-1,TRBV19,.,CASSIGGLTEAFF,TGTGCCAGTAGTATCGGAGGACTGACAGAAGCTTTCTTT
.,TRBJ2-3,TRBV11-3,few,CASSGQSTDTQYF,TGTGCCAGCAGCGGACAGAGCACAGATACGCAGTATTTT
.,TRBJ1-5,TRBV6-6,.,CASSYSKALGSAQHF,TGTGCCAGCAGTTACTCAAAAGCCTTGGGTTCAGCCCAGCATTTT
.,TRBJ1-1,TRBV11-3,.,CASSPLPVTEAFF,TGTGCCAGCAGCCCCCTTCCGGTCACTGAAGCTTTCTTT
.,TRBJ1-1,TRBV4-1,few,CASSQDPTGNTEAFF,TGCGCCAGCAGCCAAGACCCGACCGGGAACACTGAAGCTTTCTTT
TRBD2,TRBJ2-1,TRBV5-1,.,CASSLAQREYNEQFF,TGCGCCAGCAGCTTAGCCCAGCGGGAATACAATGAGCAGTTCTTC
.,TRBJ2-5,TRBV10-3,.,CAISESQSEETQYF,TGTGCCATCAGTGAGTCGCAATCCGAAGAGACCCAGTACTTC
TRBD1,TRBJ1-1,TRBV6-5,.,CASNVGQVMNTEAFF,TGTGCCAGCAACGTGGGACAGGTCATGAACACTGAAGCTTTCTTT
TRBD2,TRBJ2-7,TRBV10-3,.,CAIRNKTSGGYEQYF,TGTGCCATCAGGAATAAGACTAGCGGTGGGTACGAGCAGTACTTC
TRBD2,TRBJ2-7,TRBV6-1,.,CASIGLAGTYEQYF,TGTGCCAGCATCGGACTAGCGGGAACCTACGAGCAGTACTTC
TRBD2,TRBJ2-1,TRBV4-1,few,CASSEGASGGNEQFF,TGCGCCAGCAGTGAAGGGGCTAGCGGGGGTAATGAGCAGTTCTTC
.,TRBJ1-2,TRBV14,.,CASSHGGTPPRGYTF,TGTGCCAGCAGCCATGGCGGGACACCTCCCCGGGGCTACACCTTC
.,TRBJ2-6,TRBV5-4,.,CASSLGGSGANVLTF,TGTGCCAGCAGCTTGGGGGGGTCTGGGGCCAACGTCCTGACTTTC
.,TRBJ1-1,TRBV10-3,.,CAISESGAWNTEAFF,TGTGCCATCAGTGAGTCTGGGGCCTGGAACACTGAAGCTTTCTTT
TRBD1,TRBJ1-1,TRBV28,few,CASSRSRDRDWRTEAFF,TGTGCCAGCAGTCGATCCCGGGACAGGGATTGGCGCACTGAAGCTTTCTTT
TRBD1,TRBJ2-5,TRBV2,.,CAIEGALSQETQYF,TGTGCCATAGAGGGGGCTTTGTCCCAAGAGACCCAGTACTTC